This record looks at one T cell receptor beta chain sequence and its context. Its antigen remains unknown. The entry originates in a study of brain T cells in children with intractable seizures. Study-level results: Viral specificity was inferred only from CDR3 similarity; HCMV serostatus was unknown.

Before surgery, patients took at least one anti-epileptic drug. The CDR3 covers 12 residues. The V end was cut by 3 bases, the J end by 5 bases, with 4 bases between. Germline-derived CDR1 and CDR2 are LGHNT and FRNRAP. TCRdb's table, derived via immunoSEQ multiplex PCR, lists solely in-frame clones and lacks some. The table lists around 100,000 clones, approximately 94% of them singletons. This sequence originates from a boy under two years old with hemimegalencephaly and intractable seizures. Specimen: peripheral blood, collected at surgery. J is TRBJ2-2 and V is TRBV12-5; D is ambiguous. This CDR3 is CASGFGTGELFF. DNA of the CDR3: TGTGCTAGTGGTTTTGGGACCGGGGAGCTGTTTTTT. Full variable domain (missing parts from reference TRBV12-5 and TRBJ2-2): DARVTQTPRHKVTEMGQEVTMRCQPILGHNTVFWYRQTMMQGLELLAYFRNRAPLDDSGMPKDRFSAEMPDATLATLKIQPSEPRDSAVYFCASGFGTGELFFGEGSRLTVL.